Sequencing of this T cell receptor (beta chain) was carried out in a study of T cell responses to AZD1222 COVID-19 vaccine. The CDR3 is 14 residues long. Germline lookup yields CDR1 SNHLY and CDR2 FYNNEI. V was trimmed by 6 bases and J by 5 bases, leaving 13 bases between them. Libraries were prepared by immunoSEQ multiplex PCR; TCRdb keeps only in-frame clonotypes and omits some of them. The data contain around 99,000 clones, 80% to 95% of them singletons. Remarks on this clone: Its target is not known.

Findings and limits, study-wide: Along spike, vaccine-associated CD4 TCRs were found throughout, with dominance at 160-218 and 743-854. Of spike-specific TCRs, nearly half reportedly target regions left unmutated in variants.

The sequenced sample was peripheral blood, obtained 28 days after the second AZD1222 dose. This TCR was recovered from an adult who received the AZD1222 COVID-19 vaccine. The chain has TRBV2 and TRBJ1-4; no reliable D call. The CDR3 bases are TGTGCCAGCAGGACTTTTGACCAGAATGAAAAACTGTTTTTT. It translates to CASRTFDQNEKLFF.